The 25 T cell receptor beta chains below all came from one sample that was sequenced in a study of human T cells and chemical hapten exposure. Specified time point: pre-sensitization, week 0. This sample's treatment: therapeutic diphenylcyclopropenone sensitization with weekly scalp DPC. TCRdb analysed the RACE reads with MiXCR anew, one entry per CDR3 protein. The sample yields 270,000 or so distinct CDR3 sequences, roughly 7.7% seen once. The sequencing here drew on whole blood, taken in connection with sensitization to the hapten diphenylcyclopropenone (DPC). The receptors here all came from a man aged 18 to 29 with alopecia areata. Some clones in this sample may be carry-over from other donors' samples.

This clonotype appeared a few times. The chain has TRBV4-1 and TRBJ2-5; TRBD2 aligns across 14 bases. Germline assignment: CDR1 MGHRA and CDR2 YSYEKL. The CDR3 runs to 16 residues. With 4 bases clipped from V and 2 bases from J, the junction kept 3 bases outside the gene matches. For the CDR3, the DNA is TGCGCCAGCAGCCGGGGACTAGCGGGGGCACAAGAGACCCAGTACTTC. It yields the protein CASSRGLAGAQETQYF.

The gene calls are TRBV5-1 and TRBJ2-7; no firm D call. In germline, CDR1 is SGHRS, CDR2 YFSETQ. The CDR3 sequence is 15 residues long. V was trimmed by 0 bases and J by 0 bases, leaving 10 bases between them. The CDR3 sequence: CASSLEDAGSYEQYF. In nucleotides, the CDR3 is TGCGCCAGCAGCTTGGAGGACGCCGGCTCCTACGAGCAGTACTTC.

The chain recombines TRBV9 with TRBJ2-1, with D hard to call. The CDR3 sequence is 13 residues long. Trimming took 0 bases from V and 9 from J, leaving 10 bases between them. From germline, CDR1 is SGDLS and CDR2 YYNGEE. The CDR3 reads CASSVEGFGEQFF. The CDR3 DNA is TGTGCCAGCAGCGTAGAAGGATTTGGTGAGCAGTTCTTC. Full variable domain (rest looked up from reference TRBV9 and TRBJ2-1): DSGVTQTPKHLITATGQRVTLRCSPRSGDLSVYWYQQSLDQGLQFLIQYYNGEERAKGNILERFSAQQFPDLHSELNLSSLELGDSALYFCASSVEGFGEQFFGPGTRLTVL.

V gene TRBV6-1 combines with J gene TRBJ2-7; 8 bases match TRBD2. The CDR3 length is 14 residues. Germline CDR1 and CDR2: MNHNS and SASEGT. The junction had 15 bases not matched to a gene; V was cut back by 8 bases and J by 9 bases. The DNA of the CDR3 is TGTGCCAGCTTAAAAGGGACTAGGCCCAATGTGCAGTACTTC. It codes for CASLKGTRPNVQYF.

V usage is TRBV12-3 or TRBV12-4 and J usage is TRBJ1-1, with TRBD1 as a possible D gene (5 bases). V was pared by 5 bases and J by 1 base, with 11 bases between. This CDR3 has 14 amino acids. CDR3 in DNA: TGTGCCAGCAGTCCTGGGGGGGGGAACACTGAAGCTTTCTTT. Translation gives CASSPGGGNTEAFF.

The table lists this clonotype with many counts. The chain links TRBV7-8 to TRBJ1-1, with 7 bases lining up with TRBD1. In germline, CDR1 is SGHVS, CDR2 FQNEAQ. This CDR3 contains 14 residues. V trimming: 1 base; J trimming: 4 bases; junction bases outside the gene matches: 3. CDR3 bases: TGTGCCAGCAGCTTAGTGTCAGGGGGCACTGAAGCTTTCTTT. Translated, it gives CASSLVSGGTEAFF.

Points on this clonotype: Relative to the germline gene, one junction end is altered; a read error may explain this. The V and J genes are TRBV6-1 and TRBJ2-5, with a possible D match to TRBD2 (6 bases). The CDR3 is 18 residues long. Germline lookup yields CDR1 MNHNS and CDR2 SASEGT. Here the CDR3 DNA reads TGTGCCAGCAGTGAACTCTGGAGGGTAGCCGGGTTCCAAAAGACCCAGTACTTC. Translating it yields CASSELWRVAGFQKTQYF.

Many counts were recorded for this clonotype. The chain joins TRBV29-1 to TRBJ2-3; 12 bases match TRBD2. Trimming removed 7 bases from V and 7 bases from J; junction bases left unmatched: 9. The CDR3 is 14 residues long. The germline CDR1 and CDR2 sequences are SQVTM and ANQGSEA. CDR3 in DNA: TGCAGCGGGTGGACTAGCGGGGTGTTCAATACGCAGTATTTT. Its protein is CSGWTSGVFNTQYF.

V usage is TRBV12-3 or TRBV12-4 and J usage is TRBJ2-1; D is uncertain. V lost 3 bases, J lost 8 bases, and 5 bases lay in between. This CDR3 contains 11 residues. The CDR3 nucleotides read TGTGCCAGCAGTTTGAACTATGAGCAGTTCTTC. It codes for CASSLNYEQFF.

This clonotype has ten or more counts. This sequence joins TRBV20-1 and TRBJ2-1; D unresolved. Deletions cut 6 bases from V and 6 bases from J, with 9 bases between. CDR1 and CDR2 from the germline V gene are DFQATT and SNEGSKA (reference sequence). The CDR3 consists of 11 residues. The CDR3 DNA sequence: TGCAGTGCCAGCGCCGCCAATGAGCAGTTCTTC. It yields the protein CSASAANEQFF.

The chain employs TRBV12-3 or TRBV12-4 and TRBJ2-1, with unresolved D. Trimming cost V 7 bases and J 3 bases, with 10 bases left between them. The CDR3 is 13 residues long. CDR3 nucleotides: TGTGCCAGCACCTCTGGCGACTACAATGAGCAGTTCTTC. It yields the protein CASTSGDYNEQFF.

Ten or more counts support this clonotype. The chain joins TRBV28 to TRBJ2-1, with 8 positions matching TRBD1. CDR3 size: 13 residues. Germline V gene sequence: CDR1 MDHEN, CDR2 SYDVKM. V lost 3 bases and J lost 8; bases outside the gene matches: 3. The chain's CDR3 is CASSFQQGDEQFF. CDR3 sequence (DNA): TGTGCCAGCAGTTTCCAACAGGGGGATGAGCAGTTCTTC.

This clonotype was counted at least ten times. The V call is TRBV4-1, the J call TRBJ2-5, with TRBD1 identical over 9 bases. Trimming took 0 bases from V and 3 from J; bases not matched to a gene: 8. The germline CDR1 and CDR2 sequences are MGHRA and YSYEKL. The CDR3 is 17 residues long. The DNA for the CDR3 is TGCGCCAGCAGCCAAGAAATCCGGGACAGGGAGAAAGAGACCCAGTACTTC. This translates into CASSQEIRDREKETQYF.

This clonotype was picked up many times. The chain combines TRBV3-2 with TRBJ2-7; the table's TRBD2 call for D was not verified on the DNA. TRBV3-2 has pseudogene status. This CDR3 spans 17 amino acids. CDR3 in amino acids: CASSPGTRGPRFYEQYF. DNA for the CDR3: TGTGCCAGCAGCCCGGGGACTCGCGGCCCCAGATTCTACGAGCAGTACTTC.

The J gene is TRBJ1-1, the V gene TRBV6-2 or TRBV6-3; D might be TRBD1 (5 bases). Trimming removed 7 bases at V and 4 bases at J, with 25 bases between. The CDR3 is 17 residues long. Germline loops: CDR1 MNHEY, CDR2 SVGEGT. Written as DNA, the CDR3 is TGTGCCAGCACCCGCGGAGCGGGGGGGAGGGCCATCACTGAAGCTTTCTTT. It translates to CASTRGAGGRAITEAFF.

The chain carries TRBV6-2 or TRBV6-3 and TRBJ1-6, with D possibly matching TRBD1 (6 bases). Germline loops: CDR1 MNHEY, CDR2 SVGEGT. The CDR3 runs to 19 residues. V lost 2 bases and J 0 bases, leaving 17 bases between the germline ends. Here the CDR3 reads CASSYEAGEQSSYNSPLHF. The CDR3 bases are TGTGCCAGCAGTTACGAGGCAGGGGAACAAAGCTCCTATAATTCACCCCTCCACTTT.

The chain couples TRBV7-2 to TRBJ1-2; D might be TRBD1 (5 bases). The CDR3 has 13 amino acids. Germline V gives CDR1 SGHTA, CDR2 FQGNSA. The V gene lost 6 bases and the J gene lost 1 base, with 9 bases spanning the gap. CDR3 protein: CASRRDSNYGYTF. CDR3 nucleotides: TGTGCCAGCAGGCGAGACAGTAACTATGGCTACACCTTC.

The J gene is TRBJ2-2, the V gene TRBV5-1, with D perhaps TRBD1 (5 bases). With 4 bases removed from V and 4 bases from J, the gap between germline ends came to 8 bases. CDR3 size: 13 residues. Germline V gene sequence: CDR1 SGHRS, CDR2 YFSETQ. The CDR3 nucleotides read TGCGCCAGCAGCATTGGGGCCACCGGGGAGCTGTTTTTT. Residues: CASSIGATGELFF.

The chain recombines TRBV2 with TRBJ1-1, with D hard to call. Trimming shortened V by 7 bases and J by 6 bases, and 24 bases separated the two germline ends. The CDR3 consists of 16 residues. Germline V gene lookup returns CDR1 SNHLY and CDR2 FYNNEI. The CDR3 coding sequence is TGTGCCAGCACCATAAAAATGCTGACTTCGGGCGCTGAAGCTTTCTTT. It specifies CASTIKMLTSGAEAFF.

The sample holds many counts of this clonotype. V gene TRBV12-3 or TRBV12-4 combines with J gene TRBJ1-2, with a weak D call TRBD1 (5 bases). V was shortened by 5 bases and J by 3 bases, with 19 bases between the two germline ends. The length of the CDR3 is 16 residues. As DNA, the CDR3 is TGTGCCAGCAGTCCCGGGGACGGGGGAGCCCACTATGGCTACACCTTC. Translated: CASSPGDGGAHYGYTF.

In this sample, this clonotype turned up a few times. The J gene is TRBJ2-1, the V gene TRBV20-1; no definite D call. Germline CDR1 and CDR2: DFQATT and SNEGSKA (reference sequence). This CDR3 is built from 12 residues. V was cut by 5 bases and J by 5 bases, with 10 bases left in between. In DNA, the CDR3 is TGCAGTGCTGGGATCACGGACAATGAGCAGTTCTTC. Translating it yields CSAGITDNEQFF.

This clonotype was detected many times. CDR3 sequence (DNA): TGCGCCAGCAGCCCCGACAGGGCGAGCACAGATACGCAGTATTTT. Translating it yields CASSPDRASTDTQYF. The rearrangement links TRBV4-3 to TRBJ2-3; 7 positions match TRBD1. Germline V gene sequence: CDR1 LGHNA, CDR2 YSLEER. The V segment lost 4 bases and the J segment 0 bases; nucleotides outside the gene matches: 4. The CDR3 has 15 amino acids.

V usage is TRBV7-2 and J usage is TRBJ2-7; 10 bases are shared with TRBD1. Germline values: CDR1 SGHTA, CDR2 FQGNSA. V trimming: 5 bases; J trimming: 3 bases; junction bases outside the gene matches: 13. This CDR3 region has 17 residues. The CDR3 region is CASSPLGTGAYNYEQYV. Written as DNA, the CDR3 is TGTGCCAGCAGCCCGTTAGGGACAGGGGCCTATAACTACGAGCAGTACGTC.

V gene TRBV3-1 combines with J gene TRBJ1-1; no definite D call. Germline CDR1 and CDR2: LGHDT and YNNKEL (reference sequence). Trimming cost V 1 base and J 9 bases, with 9 bases left between them. CDR3 size: 12 residues. This CDR3 is CASSQANIQAFF. CDR3 nucleotide sequence: TGTGCCAGCAGCCAAGCCAATATACAAGCTTTCTTT. The entire variable domain, with the rest obtained from reference TRBV3-1 and TRBJ1-1, is as follows: DTAVSQTPKYLVTQMGNDKSIKCEQNLGHDTMYWYKQDSKKFLKIMFSYNNKELIINETVPNRFSPKSPDKAHLNLHINSLELGDSAVYFCASSQANIQAFFGQGTRLTVV.

The V call is TRBV4-1, the J call TRBJ2-1; D tentatively fits TRBD1 or TRBD2 (6 bases each). The V end was cut by 7 bases, the J end by 6 bases, with 25 bases between. Germline V gives CDR1 MGHRA, CDR2 YSYEKL. The CDR3 is 17 residues long. The CDR3 here is CASTLSRGASEGNEQFF. For the CDR3, the DNA is TGCGCCAGCACCCTCTCTAGGGGGGCCTCAGAGGGCAATGAGCAGTTCTTC.